This record looks at one T cell receptor (beta chain) sequence and its context. Its antigen is unknown. The sample comes from a study of beta chain features in type 1 diabetes. Study background: No age, gender or cell yield differences were seen between patients and healthy donors.

This CDR3 is 15 amino acids long. Per germline, CDR1 LNHDA and CDR2 SQIVND (reference sequence). The trim removed 0 bases at V and 4 bases at J, leaving 4 bases unmatched. Overall study results and limits: Moderately but significantly shorter TCRB CDR3s were found in Type 1 diabetes patients in all four CD4+ subsets. Patients showed naive, central memory and Treg TCRB repertoires that appeared more similar than those of healthy donors.

The investigators reverse transcribed all of the isolated RNA, so they sequenced expressed TCRB transcripts. Sequencing of naive, central memory and regulatory T cell samples gave an average of roughly 3.5 million reads. This table comes from immunoSEQ multiplex PCR, and its TCRdb copy is limited to in-frame clones, with some not included. Of more than 550,000 clones in the sample, over 11% are singletons; the top ten hold approximately 0.043%. Every sorted population was more than 95% pure. This clonotype was sampled from a man aged 18-30 years with type 1 diabetes. This chain joins TRBV19 and TRBJ1-2; 8 bases align to TRBD1. Specimen: naive CD4+ T cells from blood. CDR3 protein: CASSIDWDRSYGYTF. DNA of the CDR3: TGTGCCAGTAGTATAGATTGGGACAGGAGCTATGGCTACACCTTC.